The entry that follows covers one T cell receptor beta chain sequence. Its recognized antigen is unknown. Base qualities are not provided; no much larger clone lies one nucleotide away. To be included, a participant needed at least one PBMC sample from before ART initiation plus at least two post-ART samples. All participants with HIV were treated in the United States of America. Cryopreserved samples of about 0.95-11 million PBMC were thawed and washed before DNA extraction. At the time of the earliest PBMC sample for each participant with HIV, ages ranged from 23 to 54 years. Per participant, PBMC samples came from 1-4 timepoints prior to ART initiation and 2-8 timepoints following ART initiation, for a median of 7 samples. Serial HIV viral load, CD4+ T-cell count, ART history and demographic data were obtained for every participant. A Qiagen kit on a QIAcube was used to extract genomic DNA from unsorted PBMC, with samples processed in batches of 12.

The CDR3 measures 15 amino acids from cysteine to phenylalanine. The only DNA kept is the CDR3, 45 bases in frame from the first base. CDR1 is given as MNHEY and CDR2 as SVGAGI, both from the germline V gene. Between the V and J ends, shortened by 2 bases and 3 bases respectively, the junction contains 13 bases. The sample comes from a study of long-term antiretroviral therapy in people with HIV (dated by TCRdb to the early 2020s). Background on the whole study: The earliest samples were collected approximately a decade before the 2015 WHO recommendation for immediate ART, a period when ART was typically delayed until CD4 counts fell. The cohort contributed over 150 cryopreserved PBMC samples from under 35 adults with confirmed HIV infection, collected serially over a mean of roughly 6 years (range 1-12). Of the roughly 30 participants with HIV, some 12 were female. No cross-contamination during QIAcube processing was shown when test extractions of a monoclonal T-cell line were performed alongside about 33 polyclonal samples. This retrospective serial study examined whether starting ART and sustained HIV suppression were associated with changes in the composition and diversity of the TRB repertoire in peripheral blood.

The immunoSEQ hsTCRB v3.0 assay was used at survey level resolution to sequence the TRB variable region. A depth of roughly 35,000-55,000 T-cell genomes per sample was targeted for TRB sequencing. An Illumina MiSeq with a v3 150-cycle kit was used to sequence the pooled TRB libraries. The paper's data handling went like this. Repertoire analysis was run in R within a reproducible Nextflow workflow that covered QC, data transformation and analysis. LymphoSeq2, an R package for exploring AIRR-Seq data, was used to implement custom analyses. A handful of samples yielding fewer than 5000 total TRB sequences were excluded, leaving around 200 analyzed HIV repertoires. Among the roughly 190 retained HIV repertoires, 55 to 60 were collected before ART initiation and about 130 were collected after ART initiation. Repertoires were downsampled to 5000 TRB nucleotide sequences, with summary statistics averaged over 100 downsampling iterations. TRB sequences were retained for analysis only if CDR3 regions of at least seven amino acids were present. Diversity was assessed using a clonality score derived from Shannon entropy and using the Gini coefficient. In the repertoire networks, any two of the top 5000 CDR3 amino acid sequences were connected whenever the two sequences differed by an edit distance of one. For TRB CDR3 amino acid sequences, GLIPH2 was used to predict antigen specificity groups and MHC restriction. To flag known CMV, EBV, HIV or tissue antigen associations, CDR3 amino acid sequences were matched against VDJdb and McPAS-TCR. Pre-ART, post-ART and control groups were compared with Wilcoxon signed-rank tests and Holm-Bonferroni correction. Drawn from immuneACCESS, this table holds only the in-frame rearrangements with V and J called that TCRdb kept. Clones are partly lost; checked studies trace under half to an unresolved V gene and leave the rest unexplained. The DNA gave D and trimming, while V, J and clone size come from that table. This sample gives under 20,000 clones in total; approximately 80% of them show up just once. The ten largest clones take up around 13% of the sample.

Overall results and qualifications from the work: Starting ART was linked to a significant rise in TRB diversity, yet even after long-term ART the diversity remained significantly lower than in transplant donor controls. The repertoire was dominated across all time points by expanded TRB clones identified before ART initiation, although this dominance was seen to fluctuate and to decrease in many PLHIV after ART. Owing to limited PBMC availability, only the TCR beta chain was sequenced, without alpha chain pairing. Because pre-ART samples had limited cell numbers, unsorted PBMC were profiled rather than sorted CD4+ and CD8+ T cells. Samples dated from the mid-2000s to the late 2010s, and the ART regimens used may be less effective than current ones. No data were available on ART adherence, viral resistance or therapy changes, limiting inferences about post-ART repertoire changes. CDR3 length ranges in HIV repertoires were narrower than in controls, and network structure suggested an antigen-experienced repertoire with only a slight naive shift after ART.

The origin of this receptor is a woman aged 50 to 65 with HIV. The sequenced sample was unsorted PBMCs, obtained 0.3 years after starting antiretroviral therapy. In this chain, TRBV6-5 is recombined with TRBJ1-1; a confident D gene designation cannot be given. CDR3 protein: CASSYGFSRDTEAFF. The nucleotide sequence reads as follows: TGTGCCAGCAGTTACGGGTTCTCACGGGACACTGAAGCTTTCTTT.